The sample holds many counts of the clone carrying this TCR beta chain. This sample also contains other DNA sequences that code for the same CDR3. The germline gives CDR1 MRHNA, CDR2 SNTAGT. Unmatched junction bases numbered 1, after V lost 0 bases and J lost 2 bases. The CDR3 extends over 15 amino acids. These data originate in a study of shared clonotypes between healthy human individuals. There were no recent acute infections or vaccinations among the donors, who were healthy HIV-negative adults. Repertoires were generated with immunoSEQ multiplex PCR, while TCRdb's copy carries only in-frame clones and drops some. The sample lists about half a million clones; around 75% were seen once.

The TCR was taken from a woman aged 40 to 50 in good health. Some clones in this sample may be carry-over from other donors' samples. The chain recombines TRBV6-4 with TRBJ2-3; 8 bases agree with TRBD2. Sequenced input: PBMCs. The CDR3 loop is CASSDSGRATDTQYF. CDR3 coding DNA: TGTGCCAGCAGTGACTCCGGGAGGGCCACAGATACGCAGTATTTT.